A selection of T cell receptor beta chains follows, all from one sample in a study of blood T cells in healthy people across ages. TCRdb recomputed calls from the 5' RACE reads with MiXCR, one row per CDR3 protein. The sample lists more than 900,000 distinct CDR3 sequences, almost 30% occurring once. The same sample was also studied in work on T cells of mothers and their children.

Sequenced: blood. Receptor source: a woman aged 40 to 50 in good health. Both conserved end residues are part of each CDR3. The order of the fields is V gene, CDR3 protein.

v_gene: TRBV20-1
CDR3aa: CSARDQGKNTEAFF

v_gene: TRBV20-1
CDR3aa: CSARGRAQAGYTF

v_gene: TRBV15
CDR3aa: CATSRDRAPDTQYF

v_gene: TRBV7-9
CDR3aa: CASSEGRTTTYEQYF

v_gene: TRBV20-1
CDR3aa: CSARRGFGGSQPQHF

v_gene: TRBV5-6
CDR3aa: CASSLARLAGGYTDTQYF

v_gene: TRBV4-3
CDR3aa: CASSQDTRGSSYEQYF

v_gene: TRBV3-1
CDR3aa: CASSQAPPGLPNEQFF

v_gene: TRBV3-1
CDR3aa: CASSQERGRRNTEAFF

v_gene: TRBV28
CDR3aa: CASSHDSTDTQYF

v_gene: TRBV20-1
CDR3aa: CSARRQPNSPLHF

v_gene: TRBV5-1
CDR3aa: CASSSTQVYTF

v_gene: TRBV7-2
CDR3aa: CASSAAGTGPYNEQFF

v_gene: TRBV7-8
CDR3aa: CASSLGTWGNEQFF

v_gene: TRBV2
CDR3aa: CASRGVDSNSPLHF

v_gene: TRBV9
CDR3aa: CASSHGTGGQETQYF

v_gene: TRBV2
CDR3aa: CASGGDRGPTEAFF

v_gene: TRBV4-3
CDR3aa: CASSQDRGRNSPLHF

v_gene: TRBV2
CDR3aa: CASRREGTQIHSPLHF

v_gene: TRBV24-1
CDR3aa: CATSDLDRGRQFF

v_gene: TRBV20-1
CDR3aa: CSAQGPHNEQFF

v_gene: TRBV4-1
CDR3aa: CASSQGRPDRVPYEQYF

v_gene: TRBV4-1
CDR3aa: CASSQDRTSGGGETQYF

v_gene: TRBV20-1
CDR3aa: CSAGKQVTHEQFF

v_gene: TRBV12-3/TRBV12-4
CDR3aa: CASSWGSSYEQYF

v_gene: TRBV27
CDR3aa: CASGTGDYGYTF

v_gene: TRBV24-1
CDR3aa: CATSDFQRGYTDTQYF

v_gene: TRBV7-2
CDR3aa: CASSLQVGRRSSGANVLTF

v_gene: TRBV20-1
CDR3aa: CSARGAQSSGAYEQYF

v_gene: TRBV12-3/TRBV12-4
CDR3aa: CASSGGRHFADVQYF

v_gene: TRBV7-2
CDR3aa: CASSRGANSNQPQHF

v_gene: TRBV7-2
CDR3aa: CASSYWSSGVSTDTQYF

v_gene: TRBV7-9
CDR3aa: CASSADGGGTEAFF

v_gene: TRBV28
CDR3aa: CASSPAGGTGELFF

v_gene: TRBV4-1
CDR3aa: CVSSRQGTDEQYF

v_gene: TRBV29-1
CDR3aa: CSVGSTGRVRNGYTF

v_gene: TRBV9
CDR3aa: CASSSQLTGPQETQYF

v_gene: TRBV18
CDR3aa: CASSPSARFNEQFF

v_gene: TRBV9
CDR3aa: CASASHNEQFF

v_gene: TRBV20-1
CDR3aa: CSAPPSPISSYNEQFF

v_gene: TRBV20-1
CDR3aa: CSARDPAGQFF

v_gene: TRBV29-1
CDR3aa: CSVRAALYTEAFF

v_gene: TRBV9
CDR3aa: CASSVRTGPSYSGANVLTF

v_gene: TRBV20-1
CDR3aa: CNAPRAGWETQYF

v_gene: TRBV12-3/TRBV12-4
CDR3aa: CASSARGRANYGYTF